This TCR beta chain was documented in a study of shared clonotypes between healthy human individuals. Study outcomes and limitations: The four-donor shared clonotypes exceeded non-shared clonotypes in generation probability, with non-shared ones scoring lower. In general, naive subsets displayed greater estimated richness than memory subsets did. The sole specimen, blood, was sampled, and tissue repertoires likely differ.

Naive CD45RA+ and memory CD45RA-negative subsets were split from CD4+ cells. Assay: immunoSEQ multiplex PCR; the TCRdb copy retains only in-frame clones and omits some. The sample holds approximately 2.5 million clones, approximately 93% seen once. Trimming left V 1 base short and J 5 bases short, with 14 bases between. This CDR3 spans 16 amino acids. Germline CDR1 and CDR2: LNHDA and SQIVND (reference sequence). A word on this clone: Its specificity is unknown.

V gene TRBV19 combines with J gene TRBJ2-2, with TRBD1 as a possible D gene (6 bases). The TCR comes from a man younger than 35 in good health. Some clones in this sample may be carry-over from other donors' samples. The specimen was naive CD4+ T cells from PBMCs. As to subset: CD45RA+ positively selected. CDR3 bases: TGTGCCAGTAGTATAGCCCAGGGGTGGGAAACCGGGGAGCTGTTTTTT. This translates into CASSIAQGWETGELFF. The variable domain in full, with the rest retrieved from reference TRBV19 and TRBJ2-2, is DGGITQSPKYLFRKEGQNVTLSCEQNLNHDAMYWYRQDPGQGLRLIYYSQIVNDFQKGDIAEGYSVSREKKESFPLTVTSAQKNPTAFYLCASSIAQGWETGELFFGEGSRLTVL.